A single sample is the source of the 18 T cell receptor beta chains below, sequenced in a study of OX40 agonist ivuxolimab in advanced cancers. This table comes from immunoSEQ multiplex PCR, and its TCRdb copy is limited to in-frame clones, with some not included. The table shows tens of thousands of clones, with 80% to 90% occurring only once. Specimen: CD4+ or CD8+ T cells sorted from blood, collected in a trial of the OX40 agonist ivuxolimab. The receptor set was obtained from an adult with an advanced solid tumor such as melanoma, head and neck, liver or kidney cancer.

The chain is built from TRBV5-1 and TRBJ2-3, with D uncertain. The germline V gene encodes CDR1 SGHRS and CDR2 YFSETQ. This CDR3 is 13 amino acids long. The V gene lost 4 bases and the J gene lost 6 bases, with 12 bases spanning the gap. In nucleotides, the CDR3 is TGCGCCAGCAGCCCGCAGCCGGTGGATACGCAGTATTTT. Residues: CASSPQPVDTQYF.

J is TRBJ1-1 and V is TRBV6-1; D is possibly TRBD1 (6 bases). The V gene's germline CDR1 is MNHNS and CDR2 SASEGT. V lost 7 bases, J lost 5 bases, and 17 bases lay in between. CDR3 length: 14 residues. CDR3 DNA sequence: TGTGCCAGCAACCGAAACCAAGGGGGTACTGAAGCTTTCTTT. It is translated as CASNRNQGGTEAFF.

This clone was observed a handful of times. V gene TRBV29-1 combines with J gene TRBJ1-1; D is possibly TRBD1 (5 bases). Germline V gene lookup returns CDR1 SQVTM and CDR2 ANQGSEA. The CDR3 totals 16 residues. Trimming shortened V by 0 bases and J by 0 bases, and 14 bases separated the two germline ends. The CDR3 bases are TGCAGCGTTGAAGATCCACAGGAGTTCATGAACACTGAAGCTTTCTTT. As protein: CSVEDPQEFMNTEAFF.

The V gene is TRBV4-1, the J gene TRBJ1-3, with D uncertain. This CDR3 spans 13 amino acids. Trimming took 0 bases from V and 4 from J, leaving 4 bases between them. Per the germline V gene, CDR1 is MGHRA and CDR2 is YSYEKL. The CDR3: CASSQDRGNTIYF. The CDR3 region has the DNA TGCGCCAGCAGCCAAGATAGGGGAAACACCATATATTTT.

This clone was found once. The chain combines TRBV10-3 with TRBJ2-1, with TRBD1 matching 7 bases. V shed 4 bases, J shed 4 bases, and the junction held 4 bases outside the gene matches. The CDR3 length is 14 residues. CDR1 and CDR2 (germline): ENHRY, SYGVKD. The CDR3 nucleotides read TGTGCCATCAGTGGGGGGACAGATTACAATGAGCAGTTCTTC. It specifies CAISGGTDYNEQFF.

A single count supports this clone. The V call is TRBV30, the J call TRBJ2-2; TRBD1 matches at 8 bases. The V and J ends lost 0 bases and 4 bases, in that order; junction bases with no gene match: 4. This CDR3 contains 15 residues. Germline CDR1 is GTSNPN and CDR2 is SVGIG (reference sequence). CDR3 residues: CAWSVQGVPTGELFF. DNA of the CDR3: TGTGCCTGGAGTGTACAGGGGGTCCCCACCGGGGAGCTGTTTTTT.

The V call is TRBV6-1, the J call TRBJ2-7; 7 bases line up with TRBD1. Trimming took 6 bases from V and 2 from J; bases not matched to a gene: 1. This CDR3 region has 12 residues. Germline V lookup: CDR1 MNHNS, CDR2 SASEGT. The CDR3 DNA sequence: TGTGCCAGCAGGACAGGGCCCTACGAGCAGTACTTC. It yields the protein CASRTGPYEQYF.

CDR3 sequence reads: CAWSIGFSGNTIYF. In DNA, the CDR3 is TGTGCCTGGAGTATCGGATTTTCTGGAAACACCATATATTTT. J is TRBJ1-3 and V is TRBV30, with D unclear. There are 14 residues in the CDR3. V lost 2 bases and J lost 1, with 9 bases in between. CDR1 is GTSNPN and CDR2 is SVGIG in the germline V gene (reference sequence).

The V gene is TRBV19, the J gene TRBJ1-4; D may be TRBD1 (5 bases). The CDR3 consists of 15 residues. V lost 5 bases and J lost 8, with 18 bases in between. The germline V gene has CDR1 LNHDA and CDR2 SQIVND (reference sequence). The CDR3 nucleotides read TGTGCCAGTAGTTCCGATGGGCAGGGCGGGGAAAAACTGTTTTTT. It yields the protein CASSSDGQGGEKLFF.

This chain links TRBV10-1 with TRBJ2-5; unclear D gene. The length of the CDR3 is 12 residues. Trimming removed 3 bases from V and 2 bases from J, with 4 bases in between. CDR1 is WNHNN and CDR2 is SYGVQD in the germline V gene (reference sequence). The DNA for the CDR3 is TGCGCCAGCAGTGATGGGCAAGAGACCCAGTACTTC. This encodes CASSDGQETQYF.

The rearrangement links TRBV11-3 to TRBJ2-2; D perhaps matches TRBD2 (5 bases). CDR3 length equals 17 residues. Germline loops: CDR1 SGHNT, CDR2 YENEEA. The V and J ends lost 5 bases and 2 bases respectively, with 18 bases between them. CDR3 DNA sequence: TGTGCCAGCAGCACTAGGTGGGGAAGGGAAAACACCGGGGAGCTGTTTTTT. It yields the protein CASSTRWGRENTGELFF.

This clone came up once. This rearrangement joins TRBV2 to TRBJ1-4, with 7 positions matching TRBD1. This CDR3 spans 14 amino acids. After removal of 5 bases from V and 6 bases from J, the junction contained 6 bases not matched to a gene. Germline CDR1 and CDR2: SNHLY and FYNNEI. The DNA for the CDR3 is TGTGCCAGCAGTCGTAGGGGGCGGGATGAAAAACTGTTTTTT. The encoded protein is CASSRRGRDEKLFF.

CDR3 sequence reads: CASRQREGAYNEQFF. CDR3 DNA: TGTGCCAGCAGACAACGGGAGGGGGCCTACAATGAGCAGTTCTTC. The chain employs TRBV2 and TRBJ2-1, with 8 bases identical to TRBD2. CDR3 size: 15 residues. The trim removed 6 bases at V and 2 bases at J, leaving 6 bases unmatched. Germline assignment: CDR1 SNHLY and CDR2 FYNNEI.

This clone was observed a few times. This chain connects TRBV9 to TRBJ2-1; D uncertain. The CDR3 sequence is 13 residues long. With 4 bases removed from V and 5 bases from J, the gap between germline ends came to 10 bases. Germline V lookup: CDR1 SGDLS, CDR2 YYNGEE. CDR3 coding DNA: TGTGCCAGCAGCTCATGGACGGACAATGAGCAGTTCTTC. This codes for CASSSWTDNEQFF.

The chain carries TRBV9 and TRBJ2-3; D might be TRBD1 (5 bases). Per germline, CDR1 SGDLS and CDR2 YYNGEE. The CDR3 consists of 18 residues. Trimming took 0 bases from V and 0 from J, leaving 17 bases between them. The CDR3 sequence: CASSVGPGWQASTDTQYF. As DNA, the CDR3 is TGTGCCAGCAGCGTAGGCCCAGGGTGGCAGGCTAGCACAGATACGCAGTATTTT.

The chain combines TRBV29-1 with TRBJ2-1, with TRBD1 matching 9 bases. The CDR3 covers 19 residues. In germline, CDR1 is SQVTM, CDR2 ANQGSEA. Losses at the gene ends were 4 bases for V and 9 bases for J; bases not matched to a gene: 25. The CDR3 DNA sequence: TGCAGCGTTGTCCCCCGACGGGACAGGGTGTATACAGAGGGGAGTGAGCAGTTCTTC. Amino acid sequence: CSVVPRRDRVYTEGSEQFF.

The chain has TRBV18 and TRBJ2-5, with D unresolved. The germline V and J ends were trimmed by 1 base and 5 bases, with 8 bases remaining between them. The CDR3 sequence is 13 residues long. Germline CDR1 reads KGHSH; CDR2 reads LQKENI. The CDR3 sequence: CASSPQGAETQYF. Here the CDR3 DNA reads TGTGCCAGCTCACCACAGGGTGCGGAGACCCAGTACTTC.

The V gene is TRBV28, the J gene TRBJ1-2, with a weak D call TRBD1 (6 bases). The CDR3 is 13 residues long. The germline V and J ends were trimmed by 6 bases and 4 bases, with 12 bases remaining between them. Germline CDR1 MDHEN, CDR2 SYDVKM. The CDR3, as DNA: TGTGCCAGCAGCCTTGGACAGTCCTATGGCTACACCTTC. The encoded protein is CASSLGQSYGYTF.